The clone carrying this T cell receptor (beta chain) was counted a single time. TCRdb's copy holds only in-frame clones and misses some; the assay was immunoSEQ multiplex PCR. The sample contains about 320,000 clones, roughly 85% of which appear only once. This specimen comes from a study of blood T cell repertoires in COVID-19. Participants came from about 23 US areas, aged roughly 18 to 100 years. Participants' reported clinical history set cohort assignment. The CDR3 length is 16 residues. The V gene lost 4 bases and the J gene lost 4 bases, with 19 bases spanning the gap. Per the germline V gene, CDR1 is LGHDT and CDR2 is YNNKEL (reference sequence).

This TCR derives from a woman in her twenties or thirties who had recovered from COVID-19. V usage is TRBV3-1 (or the pseudogene TRBV3-2) and J usage is TRBJ1-1; no reliable D call. Specimen: PBMCs or T cells enriched from blood (not recorded which). The CDR3 DNA follows: TGTGCCAGCAGCCCACCCCGGGTTCTCGGAGTCACTGAAGCTTTCTTT. Protein product: CASSPPRVLGVTEAFF.